The clone carrying this T cell receptor (beta chain) was recorded once. The sample originates from a study of OX40 agonist ivuxolimab in advanced cancers. The CDR3 sequence is 10 residues long. Germline assignment: CDR1 DFQATT and CDR2 SNEGSKA (reference sequence). The V end was cut by 8 bases, the J end by 2 bases, with 6 bases between. The method was immunoSEQ multiplex PCR; TCRdb's version includes in-frame clones alone and lacks a portion of them. The sample holds 65,000 to 95,000 clones; more than 85% are singletons and the top ten take 7.1%. This clonotype was sampled from an adult with an advanced solid tumor such as melanoma, head and neck, liver or kidney cancer. The rearrangement links TRBV20-1 to TRBJ2-5, with D possibly being TRBD1 (5 bases). Sequenced here: CD4+ or CD8+ T cells sorted from blood, sampled in a trial of the OX40 agonist ivuxolimab. CDR3 residues: CSTGQETQYF. The CDR3 nucleotides read TGCAGTACAGGACAAGAGACCCAGTACTTC.